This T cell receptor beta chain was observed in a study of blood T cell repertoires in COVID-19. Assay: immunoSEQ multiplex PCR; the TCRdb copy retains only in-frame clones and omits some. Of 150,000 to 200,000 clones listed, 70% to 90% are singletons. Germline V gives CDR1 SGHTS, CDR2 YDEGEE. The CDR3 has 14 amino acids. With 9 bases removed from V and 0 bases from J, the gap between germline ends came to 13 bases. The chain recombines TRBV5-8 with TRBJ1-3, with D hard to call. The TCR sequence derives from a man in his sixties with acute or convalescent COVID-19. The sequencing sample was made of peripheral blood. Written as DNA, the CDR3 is TGTGCCACCGGTATGAGGGACTCTGGAAACACCATATATTTT. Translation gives CATGMRDSGNTIYF.